What follows describes a single T cell receptor (beta chain). The antigen remains undetermined. It was by quantitative 5'-RACE with molecular barcodes that TCR beta libraries were made. TCRdb analysed the 5' RACE reads with MiXCR anew, one entry per CDR3 protein. The sample consists of more than 250,000 distinct CDR3 sequences, 7% to 9% of them appearing once. Per the germline V gene, CDR1 is SGHRS and CDR2 is YFSETQ. CDR3 size: 16 residues. V lost 0 bases and J lost 1, with 13 bases in between. The data stem from a study of CD8 T cells in ankylosing spondylitis. Study-wide results and caveats: In ankylosing spondylitis blood, a motif of seven or eight highly homologous TCR beta variants appeared characteristic. Both synovial fluid and blood in reactive arthritis had previously been reported to carry some motif variants. Disease-linked clones had a CD8+ phenotype and relatively low frequency in peripheral blood. The authors reported significant enrichment of disease-linked clones in matched ankylosing spondylitis synovial fluid.

The source is a male donor with ankylosing spondylitis. The specimen sequenced was blood, either unsorted or a sorted T cell fraction (not recorded which). The rearrangement links TRBV5-1 to TRBJ1-1, with D hard to call. CDR3 nucleotides: TGCGCCAGCAGCTTGGGGCCAGGCCTGAAGAACACTGAAGCTTTCTTT. This codes for CASSLGPGLKNTEAFF.